Shown below are 17 T cell receptor beta chains from a single sample sequenced in a study of blood T cell repertoires in COVID-19 (dated by TCRdb to about 2020). Libraries came from the immunoSEQ multiplex PCR assay. Here the immuneACCESS table is served through TCRdb, limited to in-frame sequences with V and J called. Missing clones are a known gap in these copies; in checked studies unresolved V genes cover under half, and the rest lacks a known reason. This sample is represented by 150,000 to 200,000 clones; 70% to 90% of them were singletons. The top ten hold approximately 2.1% of the sample. Sequencing input: peripheral blood. The source of these receptors is a man in his 70s with active or convalescent COVID-19.

V gene TRBV12-3 or TRBV12-4 combines with J gene TRBJ2-5; D is unresolved. The CDR3 has 13 amino acids. Trimming removed 5 bases from V and 5 bases from J, with 12 bases in between. CDR3 coding DNA: TGTGCCAGCAGTCGTGACGGCGGTGAGACCCAGTACTTC. Translation: CASSRDGGETQYF.

This clone was seen repeatedly, ten times or more. The chain recombines TRBV7-9 with TRBJ2-1; D remains unclear. V was shortened by 8 bases and J by 4 bases, with 9 bases between the two germline ends. The CDR3 extends over 12 amino acids. In germline, CDR1 is SEHNR, CDR2 FQNEAQ (reference sequence). CDR3 protein: CASQDRYNEQFF. CDR3 nucleotide sequence: TGTGCCAGCCAGGATCGGTACAATGAGCAGTTCTTC.

The genes are TRBV12-3 or TRBV12-4 and TRBJ2-5; 7 bases align to TRBD1. This CDR3 comprises 13 residues. The V gene end was trimmed by 6 bases and the J gene end by 2 bases; junction bases not matched to a gene: 3. CDR3 residues: CASRGTVQETQYF. Here the CDR3 DNA reads TGTGCCAGCAGGGGGACAGTTCAAGAGACCCAGTACTTC.

The genes are TRBV6-2 or TRBV6-3 and TRBJ1-6; D unclear. Trimming shortened V by 2 bases and J by 9 bases, and 11 bases separated the two germline ends. The CDR3 covers 14 residues. CDR1 MNHEY and CDR2 SVGEGT come from the germline V gene. This chain's CDR3 is CASSYGSSGSPLHF. DNA of the CDR3: TGTGCCAGCAGTTACGGGTCTAGCGGTTCACCCCTCCACTTT.

The chain links TRBV5-4 to TRBJ2-7; 7 bases agree with TRBD1. The CDR3 runs to 13 residues. Trimming took 5 bases from V and 2 from J; bases not matched to a gene: 4. Germline loops: CDR1 SGHNT, CDR2 YYREEE (reference sequence). For the CDR3, the DNA is TGTGCCAGCAGACAACAGGGGACCTACGAGCAGTACTTC. This gives the protein CASRQQGTYEQYF.

This clone was detected once. The rearrangement links TRBV4-3 to TRBJ2-4; no reliable D call. Per germline, CDR1 LGHNA and CDR2 YSLEER. With 6 bases removed from V and 0 bases from J, the gap between germline ends came to 6 bases. The CDR3 has 13 amino acids. The CDR3 reads CASSGPAKNIQYF. For the CDR3, the DNA is TGCGCCAGCAGTGGGCCAGCCAAAAACATTCAGTACTTC.

The chain is built from TRBV6-2 or TRBV6-3 and TRBJ2-1; D uncertain. Germline loops: CDR1 MNHEY, CDR2 SVGEGT. Trimming removed 5 bases at V and 0 bases at J, with 14 bases between. The CDR3 contains 16 residues. This CDR3 is CASSNFQTSSYNEQFF. The CDR3, as DNA: TGTGCCAGCAGTAATTTCCAGACAAGCTCCTACAATGAGCAGTTCTTC.

The rearrangement joins TRBV24-1 to TRBJ2-7; 10 nucleotides match TRBD2. Per germline, CDR1 KGHDR and CDR2 SFDVKD. The V segment lost 11 bases and the J segment 4 bases; nucleotides outside the gene matches: 28. This CDR3 spans 20 amino acids. The CDR3 protein is CAILTENRKRAGGPGYEQYF. CDR3 in DNA: TGTGCCATCCTGACCGAAAACCGAAAACGAGCGGGAGGGCCTGGGTACGAGCAGTACTTC.

The genes are TRBV11-2 and TRBJ2-3; D is possibly TRBD2 (6 bases). From germline, CDR1 is SGHAT and CDR2 FQNNGV. CDR3 length: 16 residues. Trimming stripped 7 bases from V and 1 base from J, with 18 bases between. CDR3 in DNA: TGTGCCAGCAACCCATGGCCGGCTAGCGGCACAGATACGCAGTATTTT. Protein sequence: CASNPWPASGTDTQYF.

The chain combines TRBV28 with TRBJ2-7; TRBD1 aligns across 9 bases. The CDR3 consists of 16 residues. Germline-derived CDR1 and CDR2 are MDHEN and SYDVKM. The V gene end was trimmed by 4 bases and the J gene end by 6 bases; junction bases not matched to a gene: 13. The CDR3 here is CASSSLVRDRAIEQYF. CDR3 sequence (DNA): TGTGCCAGCAGTTCTCTTGTCCGGGACAGGGCGATCGAGCAGTACTTC.

The chain carries TRBV7-9 and TRBJ2-1, with a weak D call TRBD2 (7 bases). This CDR3 is 17 amino acids long. From germline, CDR1 is SEHNR and CDR2 FQNEAQ (reference sequence). Trimming cost V 2 bases and J 1 base, with 15 bases left between them. The CDR3 DNA follows: TGTGCCAGCAGCTTAATGGGGGGGGCAGGGTCCTACAATGAGCAGTTCTTC. Its protein product is CASSLMGGAGSYNEQFF.

This rearrangement joins TRBV14 to TRBJ2-3; TRBD1 agrees at 7 bases. This CDR3 spans 15 amino acids. V gave up 0 bases and J gave up 3 bases; unmatched junction bases: 3. Per the germline V gene, CDR1 is SGHDN and CDR2 is FVKESK. CDR3 amino acids: CASSQEGGATDTQYF. CDR3 in DNA: TGTGCCAGCAGCCAAGAAGGGGGCGCGACAGATACGCAGTATTTT.

This clone was recorded once. This chain uses TRBV6-5 with TRBJ2-3, with 7 bases that match TRBD2. This CDR3 comprises 13 residues. V was pared by 8 bases and J by 1 base, with 3 bases of the junction left unmatched. Germline CDR1 reads MNHEY; CDR2 reads SVGAGI. The CDR3 DNA sequence: TGTGCCAGCGGGGGGGTCGGCACAGATACGCAGTATTTT. Amino acids: CASGGVGTDTQYF.

The chain couples TRBV28 to TRBJ2-2; 9 positions match TRBD1. The V gene end was trimmed by 8 bases and the J gene end by 1 base; junction bases not matched to a gene: 5. Looked up from germline, CDR1 is MDHEN and CDR2 is SYDVKM. CDR3 size: 15 residues. CDR3 residues: CASRSGQGNTGELFF. CDR3 in DNA: TGTGCCAGCCGCTCGGGACAGGGGAACACCGGGGAGCTGTTTTTT.

The chain has TRBV6-5 and TRBJ2-7; 8 bases match TRBD1. This CDR3 has 14 amino acids. Germline loops: CDR1 MNHEY, CDR2 SVGAGI. Trimming took 6 bases from V and 3 from J; bases not matched to a gene: 7. CDR3 loop: CASSTGQGHYEQYF. The CDR3 DNA is TGTGCCAGCAGCACAGGACAGGGTCACTACGAGCAGTACTTC.

The V gene is TRBV30, the J gene TRBJ2-5; D possibly corresponds to TRBD2 (7 bases). Trimming took 2 bases from V and 5 from J, leaving 12 bases between them. The CDR3 totals 13 residues. Germline V CDR1 and CDR2: GTSNPN, SVGIG (reference sequence). This CDR3 is CAWSLGGRETQYF. DNA for the CDR3: TGTGCCTGGAGTTTGGGGGGGCGGGAGACCCAGTACTTC. The whole variable domain, remainder taken from reference TRBV30 and TRBJ2-5, is SQTIHQWPATLVQPVGSPLSLECTVEGTSNPNLYWYRQAAGRGLQLLFYSVGIGQISSEVPQNLSASRPQDRQFILSSKKLLLSDSGFYLCAWSLGGRETQYFGPGTRLLVL.

V gene TRBV18 combines with J gene TRBJ2-3; D is perhaps TRBD2 (6 bases). With 3 bases removed from V and 4 bases from J, the gap between germline ends came to 14 bases. The CDR3 length is 15 residues. CDR1 and CDR2 (germline): KGHSH, LQKENI. The CDR3 DNA is TGTGCCAGCTCACCCAACCTAGCGCTCTCAGATACGCAGTATTTT. It yields the protein CASSPNLALSDTQYF.